A selection of T cell receptor beta chains follows, all from one sample in a study of shared clonotypes between healthy human individuals. The assay was immunoSEQ multiplex PCR, and TCRdb's table has in-frame clones only and misses some. Among millions of clones listed, 85% to 95% were seen once. The sample comprised naive CD4+ T cells sorted from blood. These receptors came from a man in his late teens or twenties in good health. The CDR3 runs from the conserved cysteine through the conserved F or W. D genes are given only for firm matches. Some rows mark clone size as missing; the rest say once, few, many or name a class of expanded clone.

d_call	clone_size	v_call	j_call	cdr3_nt	cdr3_aa
-	-	TRBV13	TRBJ2-3	TGTGCCAGCAGCCCGACCCGAACAGATACGCAGTATTTT	CASSPTRTDTQYF
-	-	TRBV7-2	TRBJ2-4	TGTGCCAGCAGCTTTCTGACGGGCGCCAAAAACATTCAGTACTTC	CASSFLTGAKNIQYF
TRBD2	-	TRBV29-1	TRBJ2-7	TGCAGCGTTCCGGGACTAGCGGCCTACGAGCAGTACTTC	CSVPGLAAYEQYF
-	-	TRBV6-5	TRBJ2-1	TGTGCCAGCAGGCCTAGCGCCTTTTTGGAGCAGTTCTTC	CASRPSAFLEQFF
TRBD1	-	TRBV28	TRBJ1-6	TGTGCCAGCAGTTTTCACGGGACAGGCGACTCCCCCCTCCACTTT	CASSFHGTGDSPLHF
-	-	TRBV27	TRBJ1-1	TGTGCCAGCCTTGCACCCTACGGGGCTGAAGCTTTCTTT	CASLAPYGAEAFF
-	once	TRBV6-1	TRBJ1-3	TGTGCCAGCAGGCCTGGGGACAACTCTGGAAACACCATATATTTT	CASRPGDNSGNTIYF
TRBD1	-	TRBV14	TRBJ2-7	TGTGCCAGCAGCCAGACAGGGGGTCCCACCTACGAGCAGTACTTC	CASSQTGGPTYEQYF
TRBD2	-	TRBV13	TRBJ2-3	TGTGCCAGCAGCTTAGGTTGGGGGGGAGGCACAGATACGCAGTATTTT	CASSLGWGGGTDTQYF
-	-	TRBV5-1	TRBJ1-2	TGCGCCAGCAGCTTGCCAGGAGCCGGCTACACCTTC	CASSLPGAGYTF
TRBD1	-	TRBV2	TRBJ1-4	TGTGCCAGCAGTCTGGACAGGGGGCTGGAAGAAAAACTGTTTTTT	CASSLDRGLEEKLFF
-	-	TRBV28	TRBJ2-2	TGTGCCAGCCTTGGGACACTCGCCGGGGAGCTGTTTTTT	CASLGTLAGELFF
-	-	TRBV27	TRBJ1-2	TGTGCCAGCAGTCCCGACAGGACTTGGGCCTATGGCTACACCTTC	CASSPDRTWAYGYTF
TRBD1	-	TRBV28	TRBJ1-5	TGTGCCAGCAACCTTGGGACAGGCAATCAGCCCCAGCATTTT	CASNLGTGNQPQHF
-	once	TRBV11-1	TRBJ2-5	TGTGCCAGCAGCCACGGAGAGACCCAGTACTTC	CASSHGETQYF
TRBD2	-	TRBV14	TRBJ2-5	TGTGCCAGCAGCCAAGTTTCTAGCGGTAGAGAGACCCAGTACTTC	CASSQVSSGRETQYF
-	-	TRBV10-3	TRBJ2-7	TGTGCCATCAGTGAGAATGGGGTCCACGAGCAGTACTTC	CAISENGVHEQYF
-	-	TRBV2	TRBJ1-5	TGTGCCAGCAGCCCTTCAGGGGAACGCAATCAGCCCCAGCATTTT	CASSPSGERNQPQHF
TRBD1	-	TRBV4-1	TRBJ2-7	TGCGCCAGCAGCCCGAGGACAGGGGGCTACGAGCAGTACTTC	CASSPRTGGYEQYF
-	-	TRBV7-9	TRBJ1-6	TGTGCCAGCAGCGACGGGTTGGGTTCACCCCTCCACTTT	CASSDGLGSPLHF
-	-	TRBV30	TRBJ2-5	TGTGCCTGGGCCGGAGGGAACCAAGAGACCCAGTACTTC	CAWAGGNQETQYF
-	-	TRBV23-1	TRBJ2-7	TGCGCCAGCAGTCAACACAGGAGCTCCTACGAGCAGTACTTC	CASSQHRSSYEQYF
TRBD1	-	TRBV19	TRBJ1-1	TGTGCCAGTAGTATCGACGGACAGGGGGCAAAAATGAACACTGAAGCTTTCTTT	CASSIDGQGAKMNTEAFF
-	-	TRBV2	TRBJ2-2	TGTGCCAGCAGTATGAGACAGGCCACCGGGGAGCTGTTTTTT	CASSMRQATGELFF
TRBD1	-	TRBV5-6	TRBJ1-6	TGTGCCAGCAGCCCCGACAGGGGAGGGAATTCACCCCTCCACTTT	CASSPDRGGNSPLHF
TRBD1	-	TRBV5-1	TRBJ1-4	TGCGCCAGCAGCTTTGTCGGGACAGAGAATGAAAAACTGTTTTTT	CASSFVGTENEKLFF
-	once	TRBV18	TRBJ1-4	TGTGCCAGCTCACCGTCGGCATTTGAAAAACTGTTTTTT	CASSPSAFEKLFF
TRBD1	-	TRBV5-1	TRBJ2-3	TGCGCCAGCAGTCCTGGACAGGGCACGCAGTATTTT	CASSPGQGTQYF